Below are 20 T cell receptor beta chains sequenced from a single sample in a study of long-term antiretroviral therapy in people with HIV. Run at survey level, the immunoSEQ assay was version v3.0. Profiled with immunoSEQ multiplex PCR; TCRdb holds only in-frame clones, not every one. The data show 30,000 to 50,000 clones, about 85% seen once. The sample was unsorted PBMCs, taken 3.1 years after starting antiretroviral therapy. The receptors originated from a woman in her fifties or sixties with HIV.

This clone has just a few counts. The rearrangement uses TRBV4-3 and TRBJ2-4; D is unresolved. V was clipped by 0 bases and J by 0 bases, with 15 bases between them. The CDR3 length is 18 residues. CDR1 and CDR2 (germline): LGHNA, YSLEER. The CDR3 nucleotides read TGCGCCAGCAGCCAAGATTTGACGGCAGGATCAGCCAAAAACATTCAGTACTTC. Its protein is CASSQDLTAGSAKNIQYF.

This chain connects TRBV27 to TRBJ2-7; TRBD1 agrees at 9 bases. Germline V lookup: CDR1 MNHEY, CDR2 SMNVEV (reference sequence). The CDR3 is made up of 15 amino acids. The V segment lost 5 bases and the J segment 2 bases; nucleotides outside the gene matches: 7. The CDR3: CASSLKGTGTYEQYF. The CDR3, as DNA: TGTGCCAGCAGTCTCAAAGGGACAGGGACCTACGAGCAGTACTTC.

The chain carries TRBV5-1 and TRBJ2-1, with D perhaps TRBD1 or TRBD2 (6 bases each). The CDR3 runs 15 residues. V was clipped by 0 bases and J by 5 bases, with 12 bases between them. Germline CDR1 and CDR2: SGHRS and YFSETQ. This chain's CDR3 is CASSLGVGGNNEQFF. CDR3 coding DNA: TGCGCCAGCAGCTTGGGAGTGGGGGGCAACAATGAGCAGTTCTTC.

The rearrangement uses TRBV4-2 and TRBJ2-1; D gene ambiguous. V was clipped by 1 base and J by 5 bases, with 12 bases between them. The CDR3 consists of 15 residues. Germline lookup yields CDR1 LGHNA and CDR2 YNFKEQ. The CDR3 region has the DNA TGTGCCAGCAGCCAAGCTTCAGTCCCAAACAATGAGCAGTTCTTC. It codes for CASSQASVPNNEQFF.

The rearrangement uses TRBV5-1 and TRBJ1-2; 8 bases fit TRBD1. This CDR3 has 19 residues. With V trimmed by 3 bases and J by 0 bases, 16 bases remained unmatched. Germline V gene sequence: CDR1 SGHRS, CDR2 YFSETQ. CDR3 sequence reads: CASSSLSNPGTGTNYGYTF. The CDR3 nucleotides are TGCGCCAGCAGCTCCCTATCTAACCCCGGGACAGGAACTAACTATGGCTACACCTTC.

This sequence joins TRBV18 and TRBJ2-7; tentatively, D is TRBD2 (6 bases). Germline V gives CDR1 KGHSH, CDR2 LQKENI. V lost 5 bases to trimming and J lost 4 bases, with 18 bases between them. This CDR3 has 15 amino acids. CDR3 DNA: TGTGCCAGCTCAATTACCGGGACGGGGGATTACGAGCAGTACTTC. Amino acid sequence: CASSITGTGDYEQYF. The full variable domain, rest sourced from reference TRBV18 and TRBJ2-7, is NAGVMQNPRHLVRRRGQEARLRCSPMKGHSHVYWYRQLPEEGLKFMVYLQKENIIDESGMPKERFSAEFPKEGPSILRIQQVVRGDSAAYFCASSITGTGDYEQYFGPGTRLTVT.

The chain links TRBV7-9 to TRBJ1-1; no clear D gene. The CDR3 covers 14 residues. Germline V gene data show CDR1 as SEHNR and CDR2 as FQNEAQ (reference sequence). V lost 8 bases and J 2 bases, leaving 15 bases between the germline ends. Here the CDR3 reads CASEMTSANTEAFF. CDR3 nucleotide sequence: TGTGCCAGCGAGATGACGTCAGCAAACACTGAAGCTTTCTTT.

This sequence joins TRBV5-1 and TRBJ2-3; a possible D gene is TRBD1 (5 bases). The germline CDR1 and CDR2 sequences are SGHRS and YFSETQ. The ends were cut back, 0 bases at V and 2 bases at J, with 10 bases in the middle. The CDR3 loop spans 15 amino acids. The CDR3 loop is CASSLATGNTDTQYF. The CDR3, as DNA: TGCGCCAGCAGCTTGGCAACAGGCAACACAGATACGCAGTATTTT.

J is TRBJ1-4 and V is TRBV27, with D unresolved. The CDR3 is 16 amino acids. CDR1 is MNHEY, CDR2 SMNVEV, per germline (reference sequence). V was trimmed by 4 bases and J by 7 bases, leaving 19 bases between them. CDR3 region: CASSSYGQVNSEKLFF. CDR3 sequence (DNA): TGTGCCAGCAGTTCATACGGGCAGGTCAATAGTGAAAAACTGTTTTTT.

CDR3 nucleotides: TGTGCCAGCAGCTTCCACCAGAGGGGGAACACTGAAGCTTTCTTT. It yields the protein CASSFHQRGNTEAFF. This chain joins TRBV5-6 and TRBJ1-1, with D tentatively TRBD1 (5 bases). This CDR3 contains 15 residues. The V end was cut by 2 bases, the J end by 1 base, with 12 bases between. CDR1 SGHDT and CDR2 YYEEEE come from the germline V gene.

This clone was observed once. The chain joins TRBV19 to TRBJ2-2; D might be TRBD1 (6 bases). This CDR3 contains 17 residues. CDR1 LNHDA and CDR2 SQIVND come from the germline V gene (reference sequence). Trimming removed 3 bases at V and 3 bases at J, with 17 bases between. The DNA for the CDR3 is TGTGCCAGTAGTATGATAGGGTCAGGGGTAGACACCGGGGAGCTGTTTTTT. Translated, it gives CASSMIGSGVDTGELFF.

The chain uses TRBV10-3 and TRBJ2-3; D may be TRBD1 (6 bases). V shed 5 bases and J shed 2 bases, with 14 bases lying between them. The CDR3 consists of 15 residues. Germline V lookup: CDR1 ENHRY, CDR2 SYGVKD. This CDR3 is CAISTGRRNTDTQYF. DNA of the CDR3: TGTGCCATCAGTACAGGGCGACGCAACACAGATACGCAGTATTTT.

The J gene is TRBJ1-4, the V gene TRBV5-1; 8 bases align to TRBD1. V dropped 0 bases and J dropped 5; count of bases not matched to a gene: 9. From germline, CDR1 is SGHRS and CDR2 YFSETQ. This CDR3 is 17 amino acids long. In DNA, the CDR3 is TGCGCCAGCAGCTTGGTCCCGGGACAGGTAATAAATGAAAAACTGTTTTTT. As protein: CASSLVPGQVINEKLFF.

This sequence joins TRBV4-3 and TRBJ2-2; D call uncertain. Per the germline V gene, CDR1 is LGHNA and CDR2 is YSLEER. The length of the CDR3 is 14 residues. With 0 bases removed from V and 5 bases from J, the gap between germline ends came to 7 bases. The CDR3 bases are TGCGCCAGCAGCCAAGAACAGTTGACCGGGGAGCTGTTTTTT. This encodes CASSQEQLTGELFF.

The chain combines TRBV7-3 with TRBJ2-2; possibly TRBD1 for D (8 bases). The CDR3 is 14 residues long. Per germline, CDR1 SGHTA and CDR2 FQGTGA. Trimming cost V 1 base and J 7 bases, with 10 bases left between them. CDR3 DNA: TGTGCCAGCAGCTTAAACAGGGGGGGCGGGGAGCTGTTTTTT. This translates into CASSLNRGGGELFF.

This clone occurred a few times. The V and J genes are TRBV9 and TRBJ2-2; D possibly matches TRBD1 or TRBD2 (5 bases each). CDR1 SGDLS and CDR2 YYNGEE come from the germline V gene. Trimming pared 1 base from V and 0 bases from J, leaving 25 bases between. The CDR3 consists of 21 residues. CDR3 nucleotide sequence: TGTGCCAGCAGCGTACGTACCATTTACCGGGACGGAAAGACGAACACCGGGGAGCTGTTTTTT. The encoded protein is CASSVRTIYRDGKTNTGELFF.

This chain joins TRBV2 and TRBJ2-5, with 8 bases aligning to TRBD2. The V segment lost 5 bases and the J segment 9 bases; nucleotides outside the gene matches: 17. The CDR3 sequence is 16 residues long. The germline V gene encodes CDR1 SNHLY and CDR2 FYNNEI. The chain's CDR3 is CASSLRDSGATRAQYF. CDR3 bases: TGTGCCAGCAGTCTACGAGATAGCGGGGCCACGCGGGCCCAGTACTTC.

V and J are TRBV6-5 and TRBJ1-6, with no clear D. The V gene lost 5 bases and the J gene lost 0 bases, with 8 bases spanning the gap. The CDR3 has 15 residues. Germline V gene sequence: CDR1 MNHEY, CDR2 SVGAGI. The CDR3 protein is CASSPFSSYNSPLHF. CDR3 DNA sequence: TGTGCCAGCAGTCCCTTCAGCTCCTATAATTCACCCCTCCACTTT.

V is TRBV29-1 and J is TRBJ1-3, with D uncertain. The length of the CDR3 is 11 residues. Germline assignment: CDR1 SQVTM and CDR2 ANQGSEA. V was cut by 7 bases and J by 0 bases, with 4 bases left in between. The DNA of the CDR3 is TGCAGCGGTGGCTCTGGAAACACCATATATTTT. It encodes CSGGSGNTIYF.

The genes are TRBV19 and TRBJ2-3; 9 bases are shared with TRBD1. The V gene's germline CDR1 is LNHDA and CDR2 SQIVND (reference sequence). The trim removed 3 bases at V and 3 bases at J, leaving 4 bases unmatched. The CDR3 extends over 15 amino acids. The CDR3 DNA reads TGTGCCAGTAGTATGGCACAGGGGGCAACAGATACGCAGTATTTT. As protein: CASSMAQGATDTQYF.